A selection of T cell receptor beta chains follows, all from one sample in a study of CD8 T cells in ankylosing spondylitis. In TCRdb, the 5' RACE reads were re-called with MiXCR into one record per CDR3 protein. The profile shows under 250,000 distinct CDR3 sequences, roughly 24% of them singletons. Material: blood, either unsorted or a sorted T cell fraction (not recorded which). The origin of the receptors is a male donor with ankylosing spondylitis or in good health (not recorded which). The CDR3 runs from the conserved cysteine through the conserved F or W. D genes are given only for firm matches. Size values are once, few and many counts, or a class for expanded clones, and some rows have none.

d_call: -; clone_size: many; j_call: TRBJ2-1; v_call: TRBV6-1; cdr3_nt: TGTGCCAGCAAAAACCAGCAGAGCTCCTACAATGAGCAGTTCTTC; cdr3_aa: CASKNQQSSYNEQFF
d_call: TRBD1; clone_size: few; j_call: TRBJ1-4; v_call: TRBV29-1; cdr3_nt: TGCAGCGCTTCAAGACAGGGTATAGGAGAAAAACTGTTTTTT; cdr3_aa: CSASRQGIGEKLFF
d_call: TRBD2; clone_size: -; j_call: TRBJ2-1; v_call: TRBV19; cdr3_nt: TGTGCCAGTAGTCCCCTAGCGGGAGGGGGCTACAATGAGCAGTTCTTC; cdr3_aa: CASSPLAGGGYNEQFF
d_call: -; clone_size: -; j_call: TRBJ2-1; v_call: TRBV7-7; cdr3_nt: TGTGCTAGCAGCTTAGATGACCGCTACAATGAGCAGTTCTTC; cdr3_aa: CASSLDDRYNEQFF
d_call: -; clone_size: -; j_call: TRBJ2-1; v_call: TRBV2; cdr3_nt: TGTGCCAGCAGCCGACAGGAAAACTACAATGAGCAGTTCTTC; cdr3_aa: CASSRQENYNEQFF
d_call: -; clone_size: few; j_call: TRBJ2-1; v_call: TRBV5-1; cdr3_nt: TGCGCCAGCAAACCCGAGGGTTTTATTGAGCAGTTCTTC; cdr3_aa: CASKPEGFIEQFF
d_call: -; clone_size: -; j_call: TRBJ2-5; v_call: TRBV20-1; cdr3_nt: TGCAGTGCTGACGCCGGGACTGCCCAAGAGACCCAGTACTTC; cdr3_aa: CSADAGTAQETQYF
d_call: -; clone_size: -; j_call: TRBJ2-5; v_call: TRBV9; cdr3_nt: TGTGCCAGCAGCAAGGCCCGGCGCCAAGAGACCCAGTACTTC; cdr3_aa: CASSKARRQETQYF
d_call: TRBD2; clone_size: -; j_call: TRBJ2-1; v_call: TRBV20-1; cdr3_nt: TGCAGTGGCCTTATTGGGACTAGCGGGAGCAATGAGCAGTTCTTC; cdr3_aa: CSGLIGTSGSNEQFF
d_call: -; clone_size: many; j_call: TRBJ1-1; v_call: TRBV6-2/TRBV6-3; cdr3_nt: TGTGCCAGCAGTTACCGTGGAGTCCCGACTGCTGAAGCTTTCTTT; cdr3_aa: CASSYRGVPTAEAFF
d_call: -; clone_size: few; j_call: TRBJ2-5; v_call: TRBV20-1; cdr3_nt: TGCAGTGCTAGGGGCTACACAAAAGAGACCCAGTACTTC; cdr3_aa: CSARGYTKETQYF
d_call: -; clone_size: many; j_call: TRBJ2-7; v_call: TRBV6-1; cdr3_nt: TGTGCCAGCGCTCGGGGCAGTCAGGGTTACGAGCAGTACTTC; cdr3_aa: CASARGSQGYEQYF
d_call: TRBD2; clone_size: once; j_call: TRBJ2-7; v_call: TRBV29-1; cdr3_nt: TGCAGCGTCGACGGCGGGGGCTACGAGCAGTACTTC; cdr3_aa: CSVDGGGYEQYF
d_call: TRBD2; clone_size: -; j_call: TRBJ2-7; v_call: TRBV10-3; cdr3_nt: TGTGCCATCAGCCCCGTTCTAGCGGGAGGGCCTCACCACGAGCAGTACTTC; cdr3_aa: CAISPVLAGGPHHEQYF
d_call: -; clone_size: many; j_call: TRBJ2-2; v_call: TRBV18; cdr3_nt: TGTGCCAGCTCACCACAGGGAGCGAACACCGGGGAGCTGTTTTTT; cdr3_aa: CASSPQGANTGELFF
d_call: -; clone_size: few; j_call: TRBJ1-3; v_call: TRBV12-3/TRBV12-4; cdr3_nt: TGTGCCAGCAGCCGAAACGGAAACACCATATATTTT; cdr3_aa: CASSRNGNTIYF
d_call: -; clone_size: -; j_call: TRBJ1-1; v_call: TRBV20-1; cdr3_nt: TGCAGTGCTAGGACTGGGATCTACACTGAAGCTTTCTTT; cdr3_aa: CSARTGIYTEAFF
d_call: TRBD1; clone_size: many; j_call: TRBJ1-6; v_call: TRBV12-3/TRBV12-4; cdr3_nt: TGTGCCAGCACGGACAGGGAGAATTCACCCCTCCACTTT; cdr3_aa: CASTDRENSPLHF
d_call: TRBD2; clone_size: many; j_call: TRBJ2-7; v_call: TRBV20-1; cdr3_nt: TGCAGTGCTAGAGACCCTAGCGGGGGCTACGAGCAGTACTTC; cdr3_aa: CSARDPSGGYEQYF
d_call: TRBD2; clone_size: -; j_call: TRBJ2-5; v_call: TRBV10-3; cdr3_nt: TGTGCCATCAGTACTAGCGGGAGGTCGGAGACCCAGTACTTC; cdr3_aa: CAISTSGRSETQYF
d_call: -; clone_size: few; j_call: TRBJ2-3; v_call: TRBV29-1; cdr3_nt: TGCAGCGTTGAAGCGGGGTGGGCCTACACAGATACGCAGTATTTT; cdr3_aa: CSVEAGWAYTDTQYF
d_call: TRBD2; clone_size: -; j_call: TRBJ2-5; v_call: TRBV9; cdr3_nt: TGTGCCAGCAGCGCGACGACTAGCGGGGGAAAAGAGACCCAGTACTTC; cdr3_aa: CASSATTSGGKETQYF
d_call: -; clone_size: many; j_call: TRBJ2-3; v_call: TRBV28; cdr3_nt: TGTGCCAGCAGACCATCCGGGACTGGCACAGATACGCAGTATTTT; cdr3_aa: CASRPSGTGTDTQYF
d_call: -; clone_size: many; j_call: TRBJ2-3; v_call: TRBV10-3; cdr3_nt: TGTGCCATCTCCGGGACCTACGTCTCTGGCACAGATACGCAGTATTTT; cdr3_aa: CAISGTYVSGTDTQYF
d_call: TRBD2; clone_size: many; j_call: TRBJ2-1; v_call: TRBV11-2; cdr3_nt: TGTGCCAGCAGCTCAGCGGGACTGACCTACAATGAGCAGTTCTTC; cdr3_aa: CASSSAGLTYNEQFF
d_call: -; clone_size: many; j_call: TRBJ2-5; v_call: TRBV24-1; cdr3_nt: TGTGCCACCAGTGATTTAGCAGGAATACAAGAGACCCAGTACTTC; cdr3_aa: CATSDLAGIQETQYF
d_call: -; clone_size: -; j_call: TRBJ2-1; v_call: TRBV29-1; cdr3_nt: TGCAGCGTTGAAAAGGGTTTCGGTGTCTATGAGCAGTTCTTC; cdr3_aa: CSVEKGFGVYEQFF
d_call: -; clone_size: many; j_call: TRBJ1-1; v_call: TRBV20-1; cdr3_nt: TGCAGTGCTAGAGAGGGGAACACTGAAGCTTTCTTT; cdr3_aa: CSAREGNTEAFF
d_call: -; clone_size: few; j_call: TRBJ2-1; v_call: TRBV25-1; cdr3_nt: TGTGCCAGCAGCCGGGACTCCTACTACAATGAGCAGTTCTTC; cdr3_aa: CASSRDSYYNEQFF
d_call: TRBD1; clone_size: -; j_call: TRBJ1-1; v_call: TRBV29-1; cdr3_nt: TGCAGCGTCGGACAGGGGGCATGGACTGAAGCTTTCTTT; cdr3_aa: CSVGQGAWTEAFF
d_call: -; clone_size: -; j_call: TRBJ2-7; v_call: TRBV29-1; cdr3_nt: TGCAGCGTTGTGGGAAGGAACGGTTTCTACGAGCAGTACTTC; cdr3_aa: CSVVGRNGFYEQYF
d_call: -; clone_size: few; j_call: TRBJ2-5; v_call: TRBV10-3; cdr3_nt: TGTGCCATCAAGGACCTCTCCAGAGAGACCCAGTACTTC; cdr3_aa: CAIKDLSRETQYF
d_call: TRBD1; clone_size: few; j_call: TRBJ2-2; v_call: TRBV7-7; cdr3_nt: TGTGCTAGCAGCCGATATACAGGGGGCGCGTACACCGGGGAGCTGTTTTTT; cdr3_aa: CASSRYTGGAYTGELFF
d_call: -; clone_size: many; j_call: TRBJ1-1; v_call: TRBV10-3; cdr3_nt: TGTGCCATCAAAACGGGGATGAACACTGAAGCTTTCTTT; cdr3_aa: CAIKTGMNTEAFF
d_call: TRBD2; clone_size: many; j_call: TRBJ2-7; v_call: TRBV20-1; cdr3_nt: TGCAGTGCTAGAGAACCGCTTGCGGGAGCCTACGAGCAGTACTTC; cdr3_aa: CSAREPLAGAYEQYF
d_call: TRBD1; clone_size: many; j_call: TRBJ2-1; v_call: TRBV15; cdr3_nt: TGTGCCACCAGCTCCCCCGGGACAGCAAACAATGAGCAGTTCTTC; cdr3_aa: CATSSPGTANNEQFF
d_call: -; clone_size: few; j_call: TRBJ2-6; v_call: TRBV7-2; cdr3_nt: TGTGCCAGCAGCTTAGGGCGGATAATCTCTGGGGCCAACGTCCTGACTTTC; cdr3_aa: CASSLGRIISGANVLTF
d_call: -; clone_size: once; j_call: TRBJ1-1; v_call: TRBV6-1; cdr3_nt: TGTGCCAGCAGTGAAGCAAGGGGGACTGAAGCTTTCTTT; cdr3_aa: CASSEARGTEAFF
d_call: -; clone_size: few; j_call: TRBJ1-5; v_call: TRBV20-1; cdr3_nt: TGCAGTGCTAGAGCCGGGGAAAATAGCAATCAGCCCCAGCATTTT; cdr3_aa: CSARAGENSNQPQHF
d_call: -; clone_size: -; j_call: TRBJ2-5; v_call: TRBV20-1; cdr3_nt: TGCAGTGCCTTAGTTGGAGAGCCCCAGTACTTC; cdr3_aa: CSALVGEPQYF
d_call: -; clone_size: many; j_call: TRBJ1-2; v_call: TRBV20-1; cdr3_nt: TGCAGTGCTAGACAGGAGGACGGCTATGGCTACACCTTC; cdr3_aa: CSARQEDGYGYTF
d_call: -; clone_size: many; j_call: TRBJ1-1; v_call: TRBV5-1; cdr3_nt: TGCGCCAGCAGCTTGGCCCCAGGGAACACTGAAGCTTTCTTT; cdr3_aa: CASSLAPGNTEAFF
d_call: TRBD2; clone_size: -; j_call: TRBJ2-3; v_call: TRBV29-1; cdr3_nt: TGCAGCGTTGAGGTACTAGCGGGAGGGCCAGATACGCAGTATTTT; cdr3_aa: CSVEVLAGGPDTQYF
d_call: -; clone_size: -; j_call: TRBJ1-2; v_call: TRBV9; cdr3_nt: TGTGCCAGCAGCACACAAGAGGTGGGGTTCACCTTC; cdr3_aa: CASSTQEVGFTF
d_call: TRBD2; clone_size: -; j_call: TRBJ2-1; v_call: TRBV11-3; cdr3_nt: TGTGCCAGCAGCCCGGGACTAGCGGGATATGCTGAGCAGTTCTTC; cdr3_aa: CASSPGLAGYAEQFF
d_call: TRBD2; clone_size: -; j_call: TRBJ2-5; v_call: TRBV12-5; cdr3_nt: TGTGCTAGTGCCCGTGGGGCTAGCGGTACCCAAGAGACCCAGTACTTC; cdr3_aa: CASARGASGTQETQYF
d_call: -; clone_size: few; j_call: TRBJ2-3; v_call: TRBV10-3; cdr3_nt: TGTGCCGGGTCTTCAGGCACAGATACGCAGTATTTT; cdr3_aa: CAGSSGTDTQYF
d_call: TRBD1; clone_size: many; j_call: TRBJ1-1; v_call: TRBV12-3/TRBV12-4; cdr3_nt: TGTGCCAGCAGTTTACAGGACAGGGTAACTGAAGCTTTCTTT; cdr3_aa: CASSLQDRVTEAFF
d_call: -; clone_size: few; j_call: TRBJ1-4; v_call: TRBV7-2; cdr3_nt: TGTGCCAGCAGCCCAAGATGGGGGGGCGAAGGTGATGAAAAACTGTTTTTT; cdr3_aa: CASSPRWGGEGDEKLFF
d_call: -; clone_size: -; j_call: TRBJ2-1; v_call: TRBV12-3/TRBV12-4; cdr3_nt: TGTGCCAGCAGTTCTCACCCCCGCTCCTACAATGAGCAGTTCTTC; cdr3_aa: CASSSHPRSYNEQFF
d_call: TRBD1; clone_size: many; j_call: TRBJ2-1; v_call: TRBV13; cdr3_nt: TGTGCCAGCAGCGGACAGGGGGACGATTTTGGGGCCTTCTGGGGTAGATACAATGAGCAGTTCTTC; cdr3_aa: CASSGQGDDFGAFWGRYNEQFF
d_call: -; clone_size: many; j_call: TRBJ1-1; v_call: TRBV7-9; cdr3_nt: TGTGCCAGCAGCTTAAGTCAGTCCAGGGCCTCTGAAGCTTTCTTT; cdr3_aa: CASSLSQSRASEAFF
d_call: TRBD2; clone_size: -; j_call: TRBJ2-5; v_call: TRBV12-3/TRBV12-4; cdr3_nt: TGTGCCAGCAGTCCTAGGACTAGTCGGCCGATGGAGACCCAGTACTTC; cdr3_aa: CASSPRTSRPMETQYF